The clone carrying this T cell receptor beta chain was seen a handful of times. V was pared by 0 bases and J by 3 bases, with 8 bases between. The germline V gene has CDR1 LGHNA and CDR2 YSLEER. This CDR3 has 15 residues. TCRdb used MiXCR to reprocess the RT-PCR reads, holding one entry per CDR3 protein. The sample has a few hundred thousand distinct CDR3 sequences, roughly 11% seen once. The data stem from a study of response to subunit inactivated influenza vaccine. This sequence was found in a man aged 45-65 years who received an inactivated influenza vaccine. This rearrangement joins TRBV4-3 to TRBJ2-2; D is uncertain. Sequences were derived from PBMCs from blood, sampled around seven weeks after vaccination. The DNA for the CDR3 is TGCGCCAGCAGCCAAGAGTCGCGGTACACCGGGGAGCTGTTTTTT. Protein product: CASSQESRYTGELFF.